This T cell receptor beta chain is from a study of blood T cell repertoires in COVID-19. Study information: PBMCs, B-cell-depleted T cells, or T cells were the source of the cDNA or gDNA that made up the material.

Per germline, CDR1 LGHDT and CDR2 YNNKEL (reference sequence). V lost 4 bases to trimming and J lost 5 bases, with 15 bases between them. CDR3 length: 14 amino acids. Produced via immunoSEQ multiplex PCR; TCRdb's table is partial and in-frame only. The repertoire has about 53,000 clones, roughly four fifths of them found once; the top ten carry roughly 2.7%. V gene TRBV3-1 (or the pseudogene TRBV3-2) combines with J gene TRBJ2-7; no firm D call. The sequence derives from a woman in her sixties or seventies with acute or convalescent COVID-19. Material for sequencing was peripheral blood. The CDR3 DNA is TGTGCCAGCAGCCCAAACATTGTGTTCGACGAGCAGTACTTC. As protein: CASSPNIVFDEQYF.